The present T cell receptor beta chain was sequenced within a study of T cells in women clearing cervical HPV infection. The protocol was immunoSEQ multiplex PCR, while the TCRdb copy is restricted to in-frame clones and leaves out a portion. Listed are about 39,000 clones; around 4.5% falls within the top ten. The length of the CDR3 is 13 residues. Germline V gives CDR1 PRHDT, CDR2 FYEKMQ (reference sequence). V was clipped by 5 bases and J by 2 bases, with 6 bases between them. Notes on this clone: The CDR3 end is not reached by the read, which stops 3 residues before it; the germline J gene fills it in.

The chain carries TRBV13 and TRBJ2-2; D uncertain. The TCR originated in a woman aged 18-70 years with a cervical HPV16 infection that either progressed to CIN3+ or cleared (not recorded which). Material: blood buffy coat. CDR3 bases read: TGTGCCAGCAGCCCAATTAACACCGGGGAG. It is translated as CASSPINTGE. The full CDR3 reads CASSPINTGELFF.